The clone carrying this TCR beta chain was detected only a few times. The source of the sample is a study of CD8+ T cells in alopecia areata. Reverse transcribed after extraction, RNA yielded cDNA as the sequencing template. Data came from immunoSEQ multiplex PCR; TCRdb stores just in-frame clones and leaves some out. Of 210,000 or so clones in the sample, approximately 72% were seen once. Trimming removed 6 bases from V and 2 bases from J, with 7 bases in between. This CDR3 spans 11 amino acids. Germline CDR1 reads SQVTM; CDR2 reads ANQGSEA. As to treatment: oral pan-JAK inhibitor, 5-10 mg twice daily.

The chain couples TRBV29-1 to TRBJ2-5; D gene uncertain. This TCR came from a human donor with alopecia areata. This material consisted of CD4+ T cells sorted from blood, taken between weeks 44 and 45, from a patient treated with tofacitinib. CDR3 residues: CSVERQETQYF. In nucleotides, the CDR3 is TGCAGCGTGGAAAGGCAAGAGACCCAGTACTTC.